This T cell receptor (beta chain) was sequenced for a study of blood T cell repertoires in COVID-19. Germline CDR1 and CDR2: LNHDA and SQIVND (reference sequence). Trimming took 2 bases from V and 3 from J, leaving 10 bases between them. The CDR3 is 14 residues long. The method was immunoSEQ multiplex PCR; TCRdb's version includes in-frame clones alone and lacks a portion of them. The sample has under 200,000 clones, about 86% seen once. The sequence derives from a woman in her 70s with acute or convalescent COVID-19. The specimen was peripheral blood. The chain uses TRBV19 and TRBJ1-1; weak D call: TRBD1 (5 bases). In nucleotides, the CDR3 is TGTGCCAGTAGTATAACAGGCTCTCACACTGAAGCTTTCTTT. This encodes CASSITGSHTEAFF.